A selection of T cell receptor beta chains follows, all from one sample in a study of OX40 agonist ivuxolimab in advanced cancers. Sequencing was performed with immunoSEQ multiplex PCR; in TCRdb, only in-frame clones are kept and a portion is missing. The sample consists of some 6,500 clones, approximately 71% of them appearing once. The input for sequencing was CD4+ or CD8+ T cells sorted from blood, taken in a trial of the OX40 agonist ivuxolimab. These receptors were taken from an adult with an advanced solid tumor such as melanoma, head and neck, liver or kidney cancer. Both conserved end residues are part of each CDR3. D genes are given only for firm matches. Size is omitted from some rows. Given values are once, few, many or a class for expanded clones.

j_gene: TRBJ2-3; v_gene: TRBV6-6; abundance: medium-sized; d_gene: TRBD2; CDR3nt: TGTGCCAGCAGCACCGCGGGAGTTACAGATACGCAGTATTTT; CDR3aa: CASSTAGVTDTQYF
j_gene: TRBJ1-5; v_gene: TRBV27; abundance: -; d_gene: -; CDR3nt: TGTGCCAGCAGTTTAACTGCGGTGTTTCAGCCCCAGCATTTT; CDR3aa: CASSLTAVFQPQHF
j_gene: TRBJ2-7; v_gene: TRBV29-1; abundance: once; d_gene: TRBD2; CDR3nt: TGCAGCGTTGAAGGGGCCGGGACTAGCGGGGACTACGAGCAGTACTTC; CDR3aa: CSVEGAGTSGDYEQYF
j_gene: TRBJ1-5; v_gene: TRBV27; abundance: once; d_gene: TRBD1; CDR3nt: TGTGCCAGCAGTCCCCGGACAGGGGGCTTCTCGGTCAATCAGCCCCAGCATTTT; CDR3aa: CASSPRTGGFSVNQPQHF
j_gene: TRBJ2-3; v_gene: TRBV11-1; abundance: few; d_gene: -; CDR3nt: TGTGCCAGCAGCGGGCCTGGGGTAGGTAGCACAGATACGCAGTATTTT; CDR3aa: CASSGPGVGSTDTQYF
j_gene: TRBJ2-7; v_gene: TRBV7-9; abundance: -; d_gene: -; CDR3nt: TGTGCCAGCAGCCAAGATCCAGGCTTTGCCTACGAGCAGTACTTC; CDR3aa: CASSQDPGFAYEQYF
j_gene: TRBJ2-7; v_gene: TRBV6-5; abundance: -; d_gene: -; CDR3nt: TGTGCCAGCAGTTACAACAGCTACGAGCAGTACTTC; CDR3aa: CASSYNSYEQYF
j_gene: TRBJ2-1; v_gene: TRBV4-2; abundance: -; d_gene: TRBD2; CDR3nt: TGTGCCAGCAGCCAAGATCTAGCGGGGGAGATAGGGGAGCAGTTCTTC; CDR3aa: CASSQDLAGEIGEQFF
j_gene: TRBJ1-3; v_gene: TRBV27; abundance: -; d_gene: -; CDR3nt: TGTGCCAGCCGGGACTCCTACTCTGGAAACACCATATATTTT; CDR3aa: CASRDSYSGNTIYF
j_gene: TRBJ2-1; v_gene: TRBV30; abundance: -; d_gene: -; CDR3nt: TGTGCCTGGAGTTCCGGCCTGGGGGATGAGCAGTTCTTC; CDR3aa: CAWSSGLGDEQFF
j_gene: TRBJ2-3; v_gene: TRBV4-2; abundance: medium-sized; d_gene: TRBD2; CDR3nt: TGTGCCAGCAGCCAACAGGGACTAGCGGGAGACGCAGATACGCAGTATTTT; CDR3aa: CASSQQGLAGDADTQYF
j_gene: TRBJ2-7; v_gene: TRBV4-1; abundance: -; d_gene: -; CDR3nt: TGCGCCAGCAGCCAGGCGGACACCCTTTCCTACGAGCAGTACTTC; CDR3aa: CASSQADTLSYEQYF
j_gene: TRBJ1-5; v_gene: TRBV5-6; abundance: -; d_gene: -; CDR3nt: TGTGCCAGCAGACCCAGGGAGTATAGCAATCAGCCCCAGCATTTT; CDR3aa: CASRPREYSNQPQHF
j_gene: TRBJ1-1; v_gene: TRBV19; abundance: -; d_gene: TRBD1; CDR3nt: TGTGCCAGTGACGACAGGGCCAACATGAACACTGAAGCTTTCTTT; CDR3aa: CASDDRANMNTEAFF
j_gene: TRBJ1-2; v_gene: TRBV7-9; abundance: few; d_gene: -; CDR3nt: TGTGCCAGCAGCTTAGACAGATTTAACTATGGCTACACCTTC; CDR3aa: CASSLDRFNYGYTF
j_gene: TRBJ2-2; v_gene: TRBV4-2; abundance: -; d_gene: TRBD2; CDR3nt: TGTGCCAGCAGCCAATCAGGGCCGGGACTAGCGGGGGGGAACGCCGGGGAGCTGTTTTTT; CDR3aa: CASSQSGPGLAGGNAGELFF
j_gene: TRBJ2-7; v_gene: TRBV6-5; abundance: -; d_gene: -; CDR3nt: TGTGCCAGCGCGCCAGGGCCATCCTACGAGCAGTACTTC; CDR3aa: CASAPGPSYEQYF
j_gene: TRBJ2-5; v_gene: TRBV5-6; abundance: -; d_gene: -; CDR3nt: TGTGCCAGCAGCTTGGTCGGGCAGGGCCAAGAGACCCAGTACTTC; CDR3aa: CASSLVGQGQETQYF
j_gene: TRBJ2-1; v_gene: TRBV29-1; abundance: -; d_gene: -; CDR3nt: TGCAGCGTTACTGGCGTTTCTAGTGTAGAGCAGTTCTTC; CDR3aa: CSVTGVSSVEQFF
j_gene: TRBJ1-2; v_gene: TRBV5-6; abundance: -; d_gene: -; CDR3nt: TGTGCCAGCAGCTTCAGCGGGGAGTATGGCTACACCTTC; CDR3aa: CASSFSGEYGYTF
j_gene: TRBJ2-5; v_gene: TRBV11-2; abundance: -; d_gene: TRBD2; CDR3nt: TGTGCCAGCAGCTTCTTTACTAGCGGGGGAGCCCAGTACTTC; CDR3aa: CASSFFTSGGAQYF
j_gene: TRBJ1-2; v_gene: TRBV7-9; abundance: -; d_gene: -; CDR3nt: TGTGCCAGCAGCCCGGCCCCGACCAACTATGGCTACACCTTC; CDR3aa: CASSPAPTNYGYTF
j_gene: TRBJ2-7; v_gene: TRBV5-1; abundance: -; d_gene: -; CDR3nt: TGCGCCAGCAGCCTTCGGTTAGAGAACTACGAGCAGTACTTC; CDR3aa: CASSLRLENYEQYF
j_gene: TRBJ2-7; v_gene: TRBV9; abundance: -; d_gene: -; CDR3nt: TGTGCCAGCGCGCCAGGGCCATCCTACGAGCAGTACTTC; CDR3aa: CASAPGPSYEQYF
j_gene: TRBJ2-5; v_gene: TRBV28; abundance: -; d_gene: -; CDR3nt: TGTGCCACGTATTTAGGCGGCAGGCAAGAGACCCAGTACTTC; CDR3aa: CATYLGGRQETQYF
j_gene: TRBJ2-7; v_gene: TRBV9; abundance: few; d_gene: TRBD1; CDR3nt: TGTGCCAGCAGCCCGGGACAGGGATGGTCCGAGCAGTACTTC; CDR3aa: CASSPGQGWSEQYF
j_gene: TRBJ1-2; v_gene: TRBV27; abundance: -; d_gene: -; CDR3nt: TGTGCCAGCAGTTTTACCATCGGAGCCGCACATGGCTACACCTTC; CDR3aa: CASSFTIGAAHGYTF
j_gene: TRBJ1-1; v_gene: TRBV11-2; abundance: -; d_gene: -; CDR3nt: TGTGCCAGCAGCGACATGAACACTGAAGCTTTCTTT; CDR3aa: CASSDMNTEAFF
j_gene: TRBJ2-1; v_gene: TRBV7-5; abundance: few; d_gene: -; CDR3nt: TGTGCCAGAAGCCAAGCATTAGGACAGGGATCCTACAATGAGCAGTTCTTC; CDR3aa: CARSQALGQGSYNEQFF
j_gene: TRBJ2-7; v_gene: TRBV20-1; abundance: -; d_gene: -; CDR3nt: TGCAGTGGTAGAACAGGCGGCGAGCAGTACTTC; CDR3aa: CSGRTGGEQYF
j_gene: TRBJ2-1; v_gene: TRBV7-3; abundance: -; d_gene: -; CDR3nt: TGTGCCAGCAGCTTCGGGAATACTGAGCAGTTCTTC; CDR3aa: CASSFGNTEQFF